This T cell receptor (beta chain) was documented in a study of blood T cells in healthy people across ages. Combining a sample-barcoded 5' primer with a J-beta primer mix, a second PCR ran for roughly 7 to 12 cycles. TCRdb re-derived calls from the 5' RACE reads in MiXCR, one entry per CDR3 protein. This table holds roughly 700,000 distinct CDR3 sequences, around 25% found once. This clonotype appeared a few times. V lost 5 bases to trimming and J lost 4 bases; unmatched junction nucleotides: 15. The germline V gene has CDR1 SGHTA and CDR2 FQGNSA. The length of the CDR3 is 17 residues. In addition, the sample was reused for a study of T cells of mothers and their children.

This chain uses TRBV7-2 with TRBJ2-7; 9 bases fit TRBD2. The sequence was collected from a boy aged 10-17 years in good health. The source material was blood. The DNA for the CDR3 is TGTGCCAGCAGCCCCCGACTAGCGGAGTGGGGAAAGTACGAGCAGTACTTC. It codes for CASSPRLAEWGKYEQYF.